This T cell receptor (beta chain) was documented in a study of blood T cells in healthy people across ages. A sample-barcoded 5' primer and a J-beta primer mix were used in a second PCR of roughly 7 to 11 cycles. One entry per CDR3 protein results from TCRdb running MiXCR on the 5' RACE reads. The data show hundreds of thousands of distinct CDR3 sequences, 20% to 30% seen once. A note on this clonotype: One junction end does not reproduce the germline sequence, and a read error may be involved.

The CDR3 has 15 amino acids. Germline CDR1 is SGHDT and CDR2 is YYEEEE. This sample also appeared in a second study, on T cells of mothers and their children.

This TCR came from a boy aged 5-17 years in good health. The sample comprised blood. The chain joins TRBV5-6 to TRBJ2-3, with 8 nucleotides matching TRBD1. The CDR3 DNA reads as TGTGCCAGCAGCTCGATGACAGGGGCCACAGATGCGCAGTATTTT. This sequence encodes CASSSMTGATDAQYF.